The 27 T cell receptor beta chains below were found in one sample sequenced in a study of CD8+ T cells in alopecia areata. Sequencing relied on a cDNA template that was reverse transcribed from extracted RNA. Method: immunoSEQ multiplex PCR; TCRdb's copy keeps in-frame clones and lacks some. The table includes approximately 210,000 clones, approximately 57% detected once. Specified treatment: oral pan-JAK inhibitor, 5-10 mg twice daily. The sample consisted of CD4+ T cells sorted from blood, taken at week 24, from a patient treated with tofacitinib. The receptors come from a human donor with alopecia areata.

This clone has only a few counts. The gene calls are TRBV5-1 and TRBJ2-3; no clear D gene. Trimming cost V 1 base and J 0 bases, with 6 bases left between them. This CDR3 has 14 amino acids. CDR1 is SGHRS, CDR2 YFSETQ, per germline. The CDR3 DNA follows: TGCGCCAGCAGCTTGTCGGCTAGCACAGATACGCAGTATTTT. It specifies CASSLSASTDTQYF. Combining the CDR3 with reference TRBV5-1 and TRBJ2-3 gives the whole variable domain KAGVTQTPRYLIKTRGQQVTLSCSPISGHRSVSWYQQTPGQGLQFLFEYFSETQRNKGNFPGRFSGRQFSNSRSEMNVSTLELGDSALYLCASSLSASTDTQYFGPGTRLTVL.

The CDR3 nucleotides read TGTGCCATCAGTGAGGGGACAGTCACCGGGGAGCTGTTTTTT. Translation gives CAISEGTVTGELFF. This chain links TRBV10-3 with TRBJ2-2, with 7 bases identical to TRBD1. The CDR3 runs to 14 residues. V lost 2 bases, J lost 4 bases, and 1 base stayed unmatched. Per germline, CDR1 ENHRY and CDR2 SYGVKD.

This clone was seen more than once but under ten times. The chain has TRBV10-3 and TRBJ1-2; no definite D call. CDR1 is ENHRY, CDR2 SYGVKD, per germline. The CDR3 spans 14 residues. Trimming shortened V by 0 bases and J by 2 bases, and 7 bases separated the two germline ends. CDR3 bases: TGTGCCATCAGTGAGTCCTGGTCCAACTATGGCTACACCTTC. Translating gives CAISESWSNYGYTF.

The V gene is TRBV2, the J gene TRBJ1-6, with unresolved D. V dropped 5 bases and J dropped 7 bases, with 15 bases sitting between them. The CDR3 totals 15 residues. Per the germline V gene, CDR1 is SNHLY and CDR2 is FYNNEI. For the CDR3, the DNA is TGTGCCAGCAGTACCACGGCTGATAGAAATTCACCCCTCCACTTT. Its translation is CASSTTADRNSPLHF.

The chain is built from TRBV9 and TRBJ2-3, with 12 positions matching TRBD2. CDR1 is SGDLS and CDR2 is YYNGEE in the germline V gene. CDR3 length: 18 residues. V dropped 0 bases and J dropped 3; count of bases not matched to a gene: 8. CDR3 DNA sequence: TGTGCCAGCAGCGTAGTAGGCGCTAGCGGGGGGGCTACAGATACGCAGTATTTT. Encoded protein: CASSVVGASGGATDTQYF.

This chain links TRBV27 with TRBJ1-2; 7 bases are shared with TRBD1. CDR3 length: 14 residues. V lost 5 bases to trimming and J lost 12 bases; unmatched junction nucleotides: 15. Germline CDR1 MNHEY, CDR2 SMNVEV (reference sequence). CDR3 coding DNA: TGTGCCAGCAGTCAACAGGGGTACCCTTCCATCCACACCTTC. Encoded protein: CASSQQGYPSIHTF.

This clone was recorded only once. J is TRBJ2-1 and V is TRBV7-2; 12 bases align to TRBD1. Germline-derived CDR1 and CDR2 are SGHTA and FQGNSA. The CDR3 runs to 15 residues. V lost 1 base, J lost 9 bases, and 4 bases stayed unmatched. CDR3 residues: CASSLGDRGLGEQFF. The CDR3 nucleotides are TGTGCCAGCAGCTTAGGGGACAGGGGGCTGGGTGAGCAGTTCTTC.

The chain uses TRBV29-1 and TRBJ2-7; D might be TRBD1 (6 bases). Germline-derived CDR1 and CDR2 are SQVTM and ANQGSEA. The CDR3 spans 12 residues. V was shortened by 6 bases and J by 3 bases, with 12 bases between the two germline ends. The CDR3 DNA reads as TGCAGCGTCCAAGGACAGAACTACGAGCAGTACTTC. Residues: CSVQGQNYEQYF.

The sample holds one count of this clone. The genes are TRBV14 and TRBJ2-2; D unclear. Trimming took off 6 bases at V and 6 bases at J, with 8 bases between the two ends. CDR3 length: 12 amino acids. Per germline, CDR1 SGHDN and CDR2 FVKESK. The CDR3 reads CASSAGSGELFF. As DNA, the CDR3 is TGTGCCAGCAGTGCCGGGTCCGGGGAGCTGTTTTTT.

The chain joins TRBV29-1 to TRBJ2-7; unclear D gene. V shed 5 bases and J shed 5 bases, with 13 bases lying between them. Germline CDR1 and CDR2: SQVTM and ANQGSEA. This CDR3 is built from 12 residues. CDR3 sequence reads: CSVTLGPNEQYF. The CDR3 DNA is TGCAGCGTTACATTGGGCCCTAACGAGCAGTACTTC.

The chain links TRBV5-1 to TRBJ2-3; D might be TRBD1 (6 bases). With 4 bases removed from V and 0 bases from J, the gap between germline ends came to 12 bases. Germline V gene lookup returns CDR1 SGHRS and CDR2 YFSETQ. The CDR3 consists of 15 residues. CDR3 region: CASSEGTTSTDTQYF. CDR3 DNA: TGCGCCAGCAGCGAGGGGACAACTAGCACAGATACGCAGTATTTT.

The CDR3 here is CASSVSGYQPQHF. The CDR3 DNA reads TGTGCCAGCAGTGTGTCGGGGTATCAGCCCCAGCATTTT. The chain uses TRBV2 and TRBJ1-5; unclear D gene. CDR1 is SNHLY, CDR2 FYNNEI, per germline. Trimming took off 4 bases at V and 5 bases at J, with 9 bases between the two ends. The CDR3 has 13 amino acids.

The V call is TRBV23-1, the J call TRBJ2-7; 11 nucleotides agree with TRBD1. TRBV23-1 is an ORF; its function is uncertain. This CDR3 has 20 amino acids. The V segment lost 3 bases and the J segment 2 bases; nucleotides outside the gene matches: 18. The CDR3 nucleotides read TGCGCCAGCAGTCACTTAACATTCCGCCTTCCGGGACAGGGGGCCTACGAGCAGTACTTC. Protein: CASSHLTFRLPGQGAYEQYF.

The rearrangement uses TRBV2 and TRBJ1-1; D ambiguous. This CDR3 spans 12 amino acids. The germline V gene encodes CDR1 SNHLY and CDR2 FYNNEI. The V and J ends lost 4 bases and 4 bases respectively, with 7 bases between them. CDR3 in DNA: TGTGCCAGCAGTGGGCAGATCACTGAAGCTTTCTTT. Residues: CASSGQITEAFF.

This rearrangement joins TRBV7-9 to TRBJ2-7; 8 nucleotides align to TRBD1. Germline lookup yields CDR1 SEHNR and CDR2 FQNEAQ (reference sequence). The CDR3 extends over 14 amino acids. V lost 5 bases and J lost 3; bases outside the gene matches: 6. The CDR3 reads CASSPQGVVYEQYF. In DNA, the CDR3 is TGTGCCAGCAGCCCACAGGGGGTGGTCTACGAGCAGTACTTC.

This chain joins TRBV19 and TRBJ2-1; the match to TRBD2 covers 8 bases. The CDR3 is 17 residues long. Trimming removed 2 bases from V and 4 bases from J; junction bases left unmatched: 10. Looked up from germline, CDR1 is LNHDA and CDR2 is SQIVND (reference sequence). CDR3 loop: CASSISRRGVGYNEQFF. In nucleotides, the CDR3 is TGTGCCAGTAGTATATCACGGCGGGGGGTTGGGTACAATGAGCAGTTCTTC. The full variable domain, its missing parts supplied by reference TRBV19 and TRBJ2-1, is DGGITQSPKYLFRKEGQNVTLSCEQNLNHDAMYWYRQDPGQGLRLIYYSQIVNDFQKGDIAEGYSVSREKKESFPLTVTSAQKNPTAFYLCASSISRRGVGYNEQFFGPGTRLTVL.

The genes are TRBV29-1 and TRBJ1-1; a weak D match, TRBD1 (5 bases). The CDR3 has 13 amino acids. Per germline, CDR1 SQVTM and CDR2 ANQGSEA. The germline V and J ends were trimmed by 6 bases and 0 bases, with 11 bases remaining between them. Written as DNA, the CDR3 is TGCAGCGTGTCGGGACCGGTGAACACTGAAGCTTTCTTT. Amino acid sequence: CSVSGPVNTEAFF.

The chain couples TRBV29-1 to TRBJ2-1; D call uncertain. V was clipped by 7 bases and J by 0 bases, with 10 bases between them. CDR1 is SQVTM, CDR2 ANQGSEA, per germline. The CDR3 length is 13 residues. The CDR3 is CSGGSSSYNEQFF. The CDR3 region has the DNA TGCAGCGGGGGATCCAGCTCCTACAATGAGCAGTTCTTC.

This chain joins TRBV29-1 and TRBJ2-1; 10 bases line up with TRBD2. The V segment lost 6 bases and the J segment 7 bases; nucleotides outside the gene matches: 15. The CDR3 extends over 16 amino acids. Per germline, CDR1 SQVTM and CDR2 ANQGSEA. CDR3 nucleotide sequence: TGCAGCGTGGACCGGATAGCGGGGGGTTTGGGGAATGAGCAGTTCTTC. This translates into CSVDRIAGGLGNEQFF.

This clone showed up just a few times. V usage is TRBV29-1 and J usage is TRBJ2-1; D is perhaps TRBD1 (6 bases). The CDR3 consists of 11 residues. V gave up 4 bases and J gave up 10 bases, with 11 bases separating them. The germline V gene encodes CDR1 SQVTM and CDR2 ANQGSEA. CDR3 amino acids: CSVGGPVEQFF. CDR3 nucleotide sequence: TGCAGCGTTGGGGGGCCCGTGGAGCAGTTCTTC.

This sequence joins TRBV5-4 and TRBJ1-2; D is unresolved. The germline V and J ends were trimmed by 0 bases and 4 bases, with 10 bases remaining between them. The CDR3 has 14 amino acids. Germline-derived CDR1 and CDR2 are SGHNT and YYREEE (reference sequence). CDR3: CASSLDAAPYGYTF. CDR3 nucleotide sequence: TGTGCCAGCAGCTTGGACGCGGCCCCCTATGGCTACACCTTC.

This chain joins TRBV30 and TRBJ1-2, with 7 positions matching TRBD1. Germline V gives CDR1 GTSNPN, CDR2 SVGIG (reference sequence). V shed 0 bases, J shed 7 bases, and the junction held 8 bases outside the gene matches. This CDR3 is 14 amino acids long. CDR3 DNA: TGTGCCTGGAGTGTACTACAGGGGAAGGGTGGCTACACCTTC. It encodes CAWSVLQGKGGYTF.

The chain has TRBV29-1 and TRBJ1-2; 7 bases are a match to TRBD1. Germline trimming cut 3 bases from V and 8 bases from J; bases unmatched to any gene: 12. Germline V gene sequence: CDR1 SQVTM, CDR2 ANQGSEA. CDR3 length equals 14 residues. The CDR3: CSVEETGSLGGYTF. The CDR3 DNA sequence: TGCAGCGTTGAGGAGACAGGGTCCCTGGGAGGCTACACCTTC.

This clone occurred once. J is TRBJ2-7 and V is TRBV11-1; 8 positions agree with TRBD2. The CDR3 has 15 amino acids. Germline CDR1 is SGHAT and CDR2 is FQDESV (reference sequence). The trim removed 6 bases at V and 2 bases at J, leaving 9 bases unmatched. This CDR3 reads CASSLTSEGTYEQYF. The CDR3 region has the DNA TGTGCCAGCAGTTTGACTAGCGAGGGAACCTACGAGCAGTACTTC.

This chain connects TRBV11-2 to TRBJ2-7; no reliable D call. The V gene lost 1 base and the J gene lost 5 bases, with 15 bases spanning the gap. Per germline, CDR1 SGHAT and CDR2 FQNNGV. The CDR3 runs to 15 residues. In DNA form, the CDR3 reads TGTGCCAGCAGCTTAGCTGGGGTTACAAGGGACGAGCAGTACTTC. Residues: CASSLAGVTRDEQYF.

The chain recombines TRBV5-6 with TRBJ2-7; 7 bases map to TRBD1. Trimming cost V 4 bases and J 0 bases; bases outside gene matches: 4. The V gene's germline CDR1 is SGHDT and CDR2 YYEEEE. This CDR3 region has 14 residues. The CDR3 here is CASSEAGGSYEQYF. CDR3 nucleotides: TGTGCCAGCAGCGAAGCAGGGGGCTCCTACGAGCAGTACTTC.

V usage is TRBV29-1 and J usage is TRBJ2-1, with D perhaps being TRBD1 or TRBD2 (6 bases each). The V end lost 2 bases, the J end lost 5 bases, and 16 bases lay between the germline ends. The CDR3 is made up of 15 amino acids. The V gene's germline CDR1 is SQVTM and CDR2 ANQGSEA. CDR3 nucleotide sequence: TGCAGCGTTGAACAGGAGGGGGTGGGCCACAATGAGCAGTTCTTC. It specifies CSVEQEGVGHNEQFF.